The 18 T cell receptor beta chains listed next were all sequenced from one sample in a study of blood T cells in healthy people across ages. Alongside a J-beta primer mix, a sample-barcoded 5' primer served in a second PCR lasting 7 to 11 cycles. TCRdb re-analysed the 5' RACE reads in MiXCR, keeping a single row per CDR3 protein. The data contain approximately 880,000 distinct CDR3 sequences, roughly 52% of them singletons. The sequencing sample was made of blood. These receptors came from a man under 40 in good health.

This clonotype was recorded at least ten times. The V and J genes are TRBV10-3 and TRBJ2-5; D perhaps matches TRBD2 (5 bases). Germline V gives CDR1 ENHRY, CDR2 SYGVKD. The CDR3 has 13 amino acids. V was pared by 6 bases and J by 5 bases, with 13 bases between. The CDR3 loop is CAISHTGWETQYF. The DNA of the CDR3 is TGTGCCATCAGCCATACGGGGTGGGAGACCCAGTACTTC.

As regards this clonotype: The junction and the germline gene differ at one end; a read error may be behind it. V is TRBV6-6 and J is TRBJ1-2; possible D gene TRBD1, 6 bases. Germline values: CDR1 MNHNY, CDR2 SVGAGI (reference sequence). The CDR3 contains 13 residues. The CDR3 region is CAGSRDKQDGYTF. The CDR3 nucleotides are TGTGCCGGCAGCCGGGACAAACAGGATGGCTACACCTTC.

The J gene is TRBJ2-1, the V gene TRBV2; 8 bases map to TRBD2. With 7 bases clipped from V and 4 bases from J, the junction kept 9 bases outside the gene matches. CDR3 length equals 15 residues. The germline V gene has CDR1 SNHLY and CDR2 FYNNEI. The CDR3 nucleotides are TGTGCCAGCAAGGCCGGGGGGGTCGTTTACAATGAGCAGTTCTTC. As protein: CASKAGGVVYNEQFF.

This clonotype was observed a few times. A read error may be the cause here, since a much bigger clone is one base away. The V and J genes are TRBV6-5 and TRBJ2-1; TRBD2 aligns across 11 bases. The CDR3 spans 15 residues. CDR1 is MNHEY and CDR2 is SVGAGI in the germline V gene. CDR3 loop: CAGSPGTSGYNEQFF. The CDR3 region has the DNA TGTGCCGGCAGCCCCGGGACTAGCGGCTACAATGAGCAGTTCTTC.

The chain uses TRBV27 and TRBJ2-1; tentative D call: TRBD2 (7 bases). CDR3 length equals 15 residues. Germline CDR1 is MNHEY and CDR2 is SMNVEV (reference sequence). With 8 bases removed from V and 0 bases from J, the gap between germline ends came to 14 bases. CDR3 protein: CASVGRGRSYNEQFF. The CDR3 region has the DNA TGTGCCAGCGTAGGGCGGGGGCGCTCCTACAATGAGCAGTTCTTC.

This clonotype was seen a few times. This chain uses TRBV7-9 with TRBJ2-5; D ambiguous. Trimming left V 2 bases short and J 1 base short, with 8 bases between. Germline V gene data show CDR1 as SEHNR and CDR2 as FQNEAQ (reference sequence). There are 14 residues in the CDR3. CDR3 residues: CASSLRYLQETQYF. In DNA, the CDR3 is TGTGCCAGCAGCTTACGATATCTCCAAGAGACCCAGTACTTC.

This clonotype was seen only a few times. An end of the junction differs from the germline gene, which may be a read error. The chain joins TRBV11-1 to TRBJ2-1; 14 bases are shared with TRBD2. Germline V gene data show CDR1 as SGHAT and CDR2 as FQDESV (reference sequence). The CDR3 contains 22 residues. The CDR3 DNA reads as TGTGCCAGCAGCTTACAACTAGTCAGGACTAGCGGGGGGCTAACTGCCTACAATGAGCAGTTCTTT. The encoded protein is CASSLQLVRTSGGLTAYNEQFF. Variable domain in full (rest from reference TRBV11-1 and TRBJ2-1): EAEVAQSPRYKITEKSQAVAFWCDPISGHATLYWYRQILGQGPELLVQFQDESVVDDSQLPKDRFSAERLKGVDSTLKIQPAELGDSAMYLCASSLQLVRTSGGLTAYNEQFFGPGTRLTVL.

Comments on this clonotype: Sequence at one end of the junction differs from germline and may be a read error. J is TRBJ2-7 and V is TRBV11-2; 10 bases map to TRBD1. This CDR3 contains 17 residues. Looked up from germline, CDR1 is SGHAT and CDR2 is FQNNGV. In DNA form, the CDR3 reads TGTGCCGGCAGCATCGGGACAGGGGTTTCCCCACTACGCGAGCAGTACTTC. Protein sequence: CAGSIGTGVSPLREQYF.

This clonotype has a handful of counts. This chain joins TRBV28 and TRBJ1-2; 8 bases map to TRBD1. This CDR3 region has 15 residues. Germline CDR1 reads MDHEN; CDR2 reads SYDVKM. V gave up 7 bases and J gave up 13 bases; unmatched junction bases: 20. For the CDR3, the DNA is TGTGCCAGCATCCGAAACTGGGCAGGGGGCGAAAAATGCACCTTC. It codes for CASIRNWAGGEKCTF.

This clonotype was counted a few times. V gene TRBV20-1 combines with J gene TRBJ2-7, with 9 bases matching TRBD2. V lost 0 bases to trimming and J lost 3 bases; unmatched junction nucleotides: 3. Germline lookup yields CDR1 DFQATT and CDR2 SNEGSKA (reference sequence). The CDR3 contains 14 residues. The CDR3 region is CSARDLRGGYEQYF. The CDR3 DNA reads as TGCAGTGCTAGAGATCTGCGGGGGGGCTACGAGCAGTACTTC.

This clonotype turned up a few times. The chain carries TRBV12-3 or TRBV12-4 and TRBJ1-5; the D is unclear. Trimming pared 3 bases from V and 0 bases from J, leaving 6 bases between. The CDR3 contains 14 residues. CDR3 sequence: CASSFWDSNQPQHF. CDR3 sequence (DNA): TGTGCCAGCAGTTTTTGGGATAGCAATCAGCCCCAGCATTTT.

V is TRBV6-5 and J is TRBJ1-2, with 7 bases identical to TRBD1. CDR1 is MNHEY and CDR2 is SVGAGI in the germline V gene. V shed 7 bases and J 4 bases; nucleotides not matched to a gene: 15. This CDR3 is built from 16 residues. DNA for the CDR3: TGTGCCAGCATTAGGACAGGCCCGGGAATGGGCTATGGCTACACCTTC. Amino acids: CASIRTGPGMGYGYTF.

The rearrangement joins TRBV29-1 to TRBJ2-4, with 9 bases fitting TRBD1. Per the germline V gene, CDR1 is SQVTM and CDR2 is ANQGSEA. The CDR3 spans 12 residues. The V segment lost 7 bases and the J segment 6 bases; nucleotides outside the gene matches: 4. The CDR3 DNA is TGCAGCGCCCGGACAGGGGCAAACATTCAGTACTTC. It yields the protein CSARTGANIQYF.

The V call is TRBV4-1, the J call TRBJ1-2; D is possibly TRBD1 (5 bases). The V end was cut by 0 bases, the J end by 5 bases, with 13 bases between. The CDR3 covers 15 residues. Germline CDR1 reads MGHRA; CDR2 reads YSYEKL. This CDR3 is CASSQEGGVGYGYTF. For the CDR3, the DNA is TGCGCCAGCAGCCAAGAGGGAGGGGTTGGTTATGGCTACACCTTC.

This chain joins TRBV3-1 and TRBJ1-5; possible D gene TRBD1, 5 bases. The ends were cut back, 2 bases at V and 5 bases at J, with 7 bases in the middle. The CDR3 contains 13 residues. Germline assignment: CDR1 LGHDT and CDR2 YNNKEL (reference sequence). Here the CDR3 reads CASSQLGDQPQHF. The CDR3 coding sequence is TGTGCCAGCAGCCAATTGGGGGATCAGCCCCAGCATTTT. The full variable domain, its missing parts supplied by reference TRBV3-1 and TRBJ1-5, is DTAVSQTPKYLVTQMGNDKSIKCEQNLGHDTMYWYKQDSKKFLKIMFSYNNKELIINETVPNRFSPKSPDKAHLNLHINSLELGDSAVYFCASSQLGDQPQHFGDGTRLSIL.

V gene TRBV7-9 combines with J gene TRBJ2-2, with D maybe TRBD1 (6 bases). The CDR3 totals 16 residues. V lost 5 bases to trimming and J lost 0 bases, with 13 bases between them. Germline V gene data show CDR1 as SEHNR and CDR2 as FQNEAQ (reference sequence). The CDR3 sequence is CASSVLQGPNTGELFF. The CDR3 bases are TGTGCCAGCAGCGTATTACAGGGCCCGAACACCGGGGAGCTGTTTTTT. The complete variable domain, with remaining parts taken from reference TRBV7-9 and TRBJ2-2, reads DTGVSQNPRHKITKRGQNVTFRCDPISEHNRLYWYRQTLGQGPEFLTYFQNEAQLEKSRLLSDRFSAERPKGSFSTLEIQRTEQGDSAMYLCASSVLQGPNTGELFFGEGSRLTVL.

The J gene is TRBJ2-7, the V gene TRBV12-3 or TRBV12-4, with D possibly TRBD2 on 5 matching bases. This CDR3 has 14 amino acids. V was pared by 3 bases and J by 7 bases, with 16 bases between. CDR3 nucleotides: TGTGCCAGCAGTTTGAGCAGTGACTATGATGAGCAGTACTTC. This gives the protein CASSLSSDYDEQYF.

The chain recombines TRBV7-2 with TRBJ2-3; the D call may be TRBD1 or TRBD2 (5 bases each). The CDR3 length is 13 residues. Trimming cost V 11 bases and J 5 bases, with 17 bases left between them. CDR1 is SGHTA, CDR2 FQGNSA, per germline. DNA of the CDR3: TGTGCCGGCACCTGGGGGACGGGAGATACGCAGTATTTT. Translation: CAGTWGTGDTQYF. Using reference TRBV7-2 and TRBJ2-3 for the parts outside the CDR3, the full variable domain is GAGVSQSPSNKVTEKGKDVELRCDPISGHTALYWYRQSLGQGLEFLIYFQGNSAPDKSGLPSDRFSAERTGGSVSTLTIQRTQQEDSAVYLCAGTWGTGDTQYFGPGTRLTVL.